The rows below give T cell receptor beta chains drawn from one sample of a study. TCRdb re-called the 5' RACE reads with MiXCR, one entry per CDR3 protein. The sample consists of under 60,000 distinct CDR3 sequences, around 28% of them appearing once. Sequenced material: naive CD4+ T cells sorted from blood. The receptors shown here come from a female donor with breast cancer. The CDR3 runs from the conserved cysteine through the conserved F or W. D genes are given only for firm matches. Some rows have no size entry. The others give once, few or many, or a class for an expanded clone.

- | TRBJ2-1 | - | TRBV12-3/TRBV12-4 | CASRPGGQGRVWINEQFF | TGTGCCAGCAGACCAGGGGGGCAGGGTCGGGTTTGGATCAATGAGCAGTTCTTC
few | TRBJ1-1 | - | TRBV12-3/TRBV12-4 | CASIHDAGNTEAFF | TGTGCCAGCATCCACGACGCTGGGAACACTGAAGCTTTCTTT
- | TRBJ2-7 | TRBD2 | TRBV6-2/TRBV6-3 | CASSYEAGGPYEQYF | TGTGCCAGCAGTTATGAGGCGGGAGGCCCCTACGAGCAGTACTTC
- | TRBJ2-5 | - | TRBV20-1 | CSARSPSAQETQYF | TGCAGTGCAAGATCCCCTTCAGCCCAAGAGACCCAGTACTTC
- | TRBJ1-1 | - | TRBV20-1 | CSVRRMNTEAFF | TGCAGTGTGCGGAGGATGAACACTGAAGCTTTCTTT
- | TRBJ2-3 | - | TRBV7-3 | CASSSIPVTDTQYF | TGTGCCAGCAGTTCTATCCCAGTCACAGATACGCAGTATTTT
- | TRBJ1-1 | - | TRBV5-6 | CASSLRGGATEAFF | TGTGCCAGCAGCCTGCGAGGGGGGGCCACTGAAGCTTTCTTT
once | TRBJ2-7 | - | TRBV11-1 | CASSRRLNQGRGYEQYF | TGTGCCAGCAGCCGAAGATTGAACCAGGGTAGGGGATACGAGCAGTACTTC
- | TRBJ1-6 | TRBD1 | TRBV15 | CTTSRDRVERPLHF | TGTACCACCAGCAGAGACAGGGTAGAACGGCCCCTCCACTTT
- | TRBJ2-3 | TRBD2 | TRBV20-1 | CSAGVAGGATDTQYF | TGCAGTGCTGGCGTAGCGGGGGGAGCCACAGATACGCAGTATTTT